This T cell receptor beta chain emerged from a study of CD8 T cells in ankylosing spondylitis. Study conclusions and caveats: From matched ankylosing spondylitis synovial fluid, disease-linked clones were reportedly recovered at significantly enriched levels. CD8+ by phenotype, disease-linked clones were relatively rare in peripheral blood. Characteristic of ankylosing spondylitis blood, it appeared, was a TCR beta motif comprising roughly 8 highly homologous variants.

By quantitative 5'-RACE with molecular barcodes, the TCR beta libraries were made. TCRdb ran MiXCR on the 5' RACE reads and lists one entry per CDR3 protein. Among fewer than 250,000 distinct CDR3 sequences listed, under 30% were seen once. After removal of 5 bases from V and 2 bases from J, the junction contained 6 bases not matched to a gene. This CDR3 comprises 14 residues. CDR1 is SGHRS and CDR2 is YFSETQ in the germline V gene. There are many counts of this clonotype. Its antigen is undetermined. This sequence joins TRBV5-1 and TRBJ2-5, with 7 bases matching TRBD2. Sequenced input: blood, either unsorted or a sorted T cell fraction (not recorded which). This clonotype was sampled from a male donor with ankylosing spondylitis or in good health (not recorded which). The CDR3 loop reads CASRTSFSQETQYF. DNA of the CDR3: TGCGCCAGCAGGACTAGCTTCTCACAAGAGACCCAGTACTTC. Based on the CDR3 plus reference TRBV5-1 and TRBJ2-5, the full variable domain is KAGVTQTPRYLIKTRGQQVTLSCSPISGHRSVSWYQQTPGQGLQFLFEYFSETQRNKGNFPGRFSGRQFSNSRSEMNVSTLELGDSALYLCASRTSFSQETQYFGPGTRLLVL.